These T cell receptor beta chains were read from a single sample in a study of cytomegalovirus exposure and HLA in healthy donors. Sequenced by immunoSEQ multiplex PCR; TCRdb stores in-frame clones only, minus some. The top ten clones hold approximately 23% of a sample with roughly 110,000 clones, roughly four fifths of them seen once. The material sequenced was PBMCs. The source of these receptors is a man aged 25-45 years in good health and CMV-seropositive. Each CDR3 is given with its conserved first and last residue. A D gene is named only where the DNA matches it firmly. For some rows the clone size is stated as once, few or many, or as a class when expanded; others skip it.

J	V	size	D	CDR3	DNA
TRBJ2-7	TRBV5-4	-	TRBD2	CASSSKSKGLAGNNEQYF	TGTGCCAGCAGCTCTAAATCTAAGGGACTAGCGGGGAATAACGAGCAGTACTTC
TRBJ2-3	TRBV18	-	TRBD2	CASSTFTGLAGDEHTQYF	TGTGCCAGCTCAACCTTTACGGGACTAGCGGGAGATGAACATACGCAGTATTTT
TRBJ2-7	TRBV21-1	-	-	CASSIKRAGTLYYEQYF	TGTGCCAGCAGCATCAAAAGGGCCGGGACATTATACTACGAGCAGTACTTC
TRBJ2-1	TRBV28	-	TRBD1	CASRPPTGVNEQFF	TGTGCCAGCAGGCCCCCCACAGGGGTCAATGAGCAGTTCTTC
TRBJ2-2	TRBV27	-	TRBD1	CASSPSTGDHNTGELFF	TGTGCCAGCAGCCCTAGCACAGGGGACCATAACACCGGGGAGCTGTTTTTT
TRBJ2-2	TRBV21-1	few	-	CAHEQPIYSPLQGQGGLNTGELFF	TGTGCCCACGAACAGCCGATCTATAGCCCCCTCCAGGGACAGGGCGGCTTAAACACCGGGGAGCTGTTTTTT
TRBJ1-4	TRBV19	-	-	CASRRRSRAEGEKLFF	TGTGCCAGTCGACGCCGTTCCAGGGCGGAGGGTGAAAAACTGTTTTTT
TRBJ1-1	TRBV5-1	-	-	CASSEGFHTEAFF	TGCGCCAGCAGCGAGGGATTTCACACTGAAGCTTTCTTT
TRBJ1-2	TRBV4-1	-	-	CASSQDTGTYYGYTF	TGCGCCAGCAGCCAAGATACAGGGACCTACTATGGCTACACCTTC
TRBJ1-1	TRBV27	-	-	CASSPGRNTEAFF	TGTGCCAGCAGTCCTGGGAGGAACACTGAAGCTTTCTTT
TRBJ1-5	TRBV6-1	-	-	CASSVAAYSNQPQHF	TGTGCCAGCAGTGTTGCGGCCTATAGCAATCAGCCCCAGCATTTT
TRBJ1-1	TRBV4-1	-	-	CASSQYVVIAAQAFF	TGCGCCAGCAGCCAATATGTCGTGATAGCGGCCCAAGCTTTCTTT
TRBJ2-4	TRBV4-2	few	-	CASSHVGGYVKNIQYF	TGTGCCAGCAGCCACGTAGGAGGGTATGTCAAAAACATTCAGTACTTC